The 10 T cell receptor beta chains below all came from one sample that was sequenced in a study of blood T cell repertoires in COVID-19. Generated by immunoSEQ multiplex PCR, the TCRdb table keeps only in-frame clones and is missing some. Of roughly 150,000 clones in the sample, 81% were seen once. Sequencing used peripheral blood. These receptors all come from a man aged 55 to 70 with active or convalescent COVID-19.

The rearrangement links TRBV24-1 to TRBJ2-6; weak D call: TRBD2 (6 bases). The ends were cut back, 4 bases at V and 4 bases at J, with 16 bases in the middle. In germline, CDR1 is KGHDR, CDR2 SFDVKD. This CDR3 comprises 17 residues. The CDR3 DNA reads TGTGCCACCAGTGACTCGACTAGTACGCGGGGGGCCAACGTCCTGACTTTC. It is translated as CATSDSTSTRGANVLTF.

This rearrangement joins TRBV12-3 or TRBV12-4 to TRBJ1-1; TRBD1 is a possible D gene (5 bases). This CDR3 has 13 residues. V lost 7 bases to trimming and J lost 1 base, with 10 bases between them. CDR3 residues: CASTPTGNTEAFF. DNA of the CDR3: TGTGCCAGCACCCCCACAGGGAACACTGAAGCTTTCTTT.

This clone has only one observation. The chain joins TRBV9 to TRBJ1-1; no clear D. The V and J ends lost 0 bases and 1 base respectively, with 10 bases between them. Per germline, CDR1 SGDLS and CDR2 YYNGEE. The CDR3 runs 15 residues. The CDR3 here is CASSVDGRANTEAFF. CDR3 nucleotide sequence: TGTGCCAGCAGCGTAGACGGGAGGGCGAACACTGAAGCTTTCTTT.

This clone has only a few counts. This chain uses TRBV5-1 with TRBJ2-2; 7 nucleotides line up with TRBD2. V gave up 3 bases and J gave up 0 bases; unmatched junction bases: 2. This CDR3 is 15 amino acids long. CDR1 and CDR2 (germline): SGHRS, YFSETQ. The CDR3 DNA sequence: TGCGCCAGCAGCTCCGGGACTACGAACACCGGGGAGCTGTTTTTT. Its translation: CASSSGTTNTGELFF. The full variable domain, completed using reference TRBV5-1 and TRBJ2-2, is KAGVTQTPRYLIKTRGQQVTLSCSPISGHRSVSWYQQTPGQGLQFLFEYFSETQRNKGNFPGRFSGRQFSNSRSEMNVSTLELGDSALYLCASSSGTTNTGELFFGEGSRLTVL.

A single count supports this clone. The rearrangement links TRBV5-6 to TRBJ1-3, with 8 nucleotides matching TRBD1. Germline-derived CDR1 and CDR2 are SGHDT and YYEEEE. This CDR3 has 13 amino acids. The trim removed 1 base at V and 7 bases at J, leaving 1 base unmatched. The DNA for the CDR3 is TGTGCCAGCAGCTTGCAGGGGGCGAACACCATATATTTT. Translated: CASSLQGANTIYF.

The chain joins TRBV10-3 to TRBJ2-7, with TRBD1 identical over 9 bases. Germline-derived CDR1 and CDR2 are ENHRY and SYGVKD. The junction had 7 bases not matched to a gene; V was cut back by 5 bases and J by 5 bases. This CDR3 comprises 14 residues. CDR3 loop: CAISPRQGDNEQYF. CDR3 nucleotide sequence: TGTGCCATCAGTCCTAGACAGGGGGACAACGAGCAGTACTTC.

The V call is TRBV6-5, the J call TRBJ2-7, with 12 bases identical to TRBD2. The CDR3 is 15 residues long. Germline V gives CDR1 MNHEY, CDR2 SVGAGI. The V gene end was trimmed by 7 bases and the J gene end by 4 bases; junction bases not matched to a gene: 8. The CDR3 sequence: CASTPRLAGAYEQYF. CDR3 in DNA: TGTGCCAGCACCCCCAGACTAGCGGGAGCATACGAGCAGTACTTC.

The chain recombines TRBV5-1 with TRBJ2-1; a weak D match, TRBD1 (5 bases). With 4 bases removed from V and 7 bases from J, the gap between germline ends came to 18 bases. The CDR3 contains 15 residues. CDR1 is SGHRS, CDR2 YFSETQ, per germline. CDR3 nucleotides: TGCGCCAGCAGCCAAGCCCAGGGTAATAGGAATGAGCAGTTCTTC. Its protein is CASSQAQGNRNEQFF.

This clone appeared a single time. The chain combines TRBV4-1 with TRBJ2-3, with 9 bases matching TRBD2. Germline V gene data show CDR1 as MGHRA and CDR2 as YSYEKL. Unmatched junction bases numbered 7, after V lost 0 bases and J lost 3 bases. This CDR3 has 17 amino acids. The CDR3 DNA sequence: TGCGCCAGCAGCCAAGAGTCGCGGGGGGGCCTAACAGATACGCAGTATTTT. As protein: CASSQESRGGLTDTQYF.

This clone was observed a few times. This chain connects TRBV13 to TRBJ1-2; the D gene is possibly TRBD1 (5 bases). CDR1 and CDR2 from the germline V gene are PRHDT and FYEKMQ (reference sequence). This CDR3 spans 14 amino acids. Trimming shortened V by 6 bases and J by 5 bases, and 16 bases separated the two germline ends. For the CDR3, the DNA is TGTGCCAGCAGGAAAGGTGGGGGGGTTTATGGCTACACCTTC. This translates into CASRKGGGVYGYTF.